The next 9 T cell receptor beta chains were all read from a single sample in a study of cytomegalovirus exposure and HLA in healthy donors. 13 Jbeta primers and 60 Vbeta primers were used for the PCR. Sequenced by immunoSEQ multiplex PCR; TCRdb stores in-frame clones only, minus some. Here the sample spans more than 150,000 clones, around 80% being singletons. Specimen: PBMCs. The receptors shown here come from a woman aged 45-65 years in good health and CMV-seropositive.

The V and J genes are TRBV4-3 and TRBJ1-2; 7 nucleotides match TRBD1. The germline V gene has CDR1 LGHNA and CDR2 YSLEER. CDR3 length: 19 residues. J lost 2 bases, V lost 4 bases, and 19 bases had no gene match. The CDR3 region is CASSPAMDRPTTPNYGYTF. In DNA, the CDR3 is TGCGCCAGCAGCCCAGCAATGGACAGGCCGACTACACCCAACTATGGCTACACCTTC.

This clone was observed once. The V call is TRBV4-3, the J call TRBJ1-2; no reliable D call. The V gene lost 0 bases and the J gene lost 4 bases, with 12 bases spanning the gap. Germline values: CDR1 LGHNA, CDR2 YSLEER. CDR3 length: 15 amino acids. The CDR3 coding sequence is TGCGCCAGCAGCCAAGATTTGTTCAAACTCTATGGCTACACCTTC. Protein product: CASSQDLFKLYGYTF.

The rearrangement uses TRBV28 and TRBJ2-1; 8 nucleotides agree with TRBD2. Per the germline V gene, CDR1 is MDHEN and CDR2 is SYDVKM. Losses at the gene ends were 10 bases for V and 3 bases for J; bases not matched to a gene: 14. The CDR3 is made up of 16 amino acids. The CDR3 is CATQRGGTAFYNEQFF. Written as DNA, the CDR3 is TGTGCCACTCAACGGGGGGGGACGGCCTTCTACAATGAGCAGTTCTTC.

The V gene is TRBV7-3, the J gene TRBJ1-2, with D perhaps matching TRBD1 (6 bases). Germline CDR1 is SGHTA and CDR2 is FQGTGA. CDR3 size: 14 residues. Deletions cut 5 bases from V and 4 bases from J, with 14 bases between. CDR3 residues: CASSHDGRGYGYTF. The CDR3 nucleotides are TGTGCCAGCAGCCACGACGGCAGGGGCTATGGCTACACCTTC.

The V gene is TRBV7-9, the J gene TRBJ2-7; 9 positions match TRBD1. The length of the CDR3 is 11 residues. CDR1 and CDR2 (germline): SEHNR, FQNEAQ (reference sequence). V was pared by 10 bases and J by 6 bases, with 4 bases of the junction left unmatched. CDR3 residues: CATGQGREQYF. DNA for the CDR3: TGTGCCACCGGACAGGGGCGCGAGCAGTACTTC.

The chain carries TRBV6-5 and TRBJ1-2, with 7 nucleotides matching TRBD1. Germline CDR1 MNHEY, CDR2 SVGAGI. Unmatched junction bases numbered 11, after V lost 6 bases and J lost 4 bases. This CDR3 has 15 amino acids. The DNA for the CDR3 is TGTGCCAGCAGAGCCATGACCACAGGGGTCTATGGCTACACCTTC. Translated, it gives CASRAMTTGVYGYTF.

This chain uses TRBV29-1 with TRBJ2-7; D possibly corresponds to TRBD2 (6 bases). V lost 6 bases and J 2 bases, leaving 23 bases between the germline ends. The CDR3 spans 16 residues. The germline gives CDR1 SQVTM, CDR2 ANQGSEA. This chain's CDR3 is CSVPHPGGEGTYEQYF. As DNA, the CDR3 is TGCAGCGTGCCACACCCCGGCGGGGAAGGCACCTACGAGCAGTACTTC.

The V call is TRBV19, the J call TRBJ2-1; weak D call: TRBD2 (6 bases). With 8 bases removed from V and 0 bases from J, the gap between germline ends came to 20 bases. CDR1 is LNHDA and CDR2 is SQIVND in the germline V gene (reference sequence). CDR3 length equals 17 residues. CDR3 coding DNA: TGTGCCAGTGCCTCGGGAACTAGCTGGAGCTCCTACAATGAGCAGTTCTTC. Translation: CASASGTSWSSYNEQFF.

The CDR3 here is CASSSLAGALTDTQYF. As DNA, the CDR3 is TGTGCCAGCAGCTCCTTAGCGGGAGCCTTGACAGATACGCAGTATTTT. The genes are TRBV7-2 and TRBJ2-3; 9 bases line up with TRBD2. Germline CDR1 and CDR2: SGHTA and FQGNSA. This CDR3 contains 16 residues. V trimming: 4 bases; J trimming: 3 bases; junction bases outside the gene matches: 8. The full variable domain, completed using reference TRBV7-2 and TRBJ2-3, is GAGVSQSPSNKVTEKGKDVELRCDPISGHTALYWYRQSLGQGLEFLIYFQGNSAPDKSGLPSDRFSAERTGGSVSTLTIQRTQQEDSAVYLCASSSLAGALTDTQYFGPGTRLTVL.